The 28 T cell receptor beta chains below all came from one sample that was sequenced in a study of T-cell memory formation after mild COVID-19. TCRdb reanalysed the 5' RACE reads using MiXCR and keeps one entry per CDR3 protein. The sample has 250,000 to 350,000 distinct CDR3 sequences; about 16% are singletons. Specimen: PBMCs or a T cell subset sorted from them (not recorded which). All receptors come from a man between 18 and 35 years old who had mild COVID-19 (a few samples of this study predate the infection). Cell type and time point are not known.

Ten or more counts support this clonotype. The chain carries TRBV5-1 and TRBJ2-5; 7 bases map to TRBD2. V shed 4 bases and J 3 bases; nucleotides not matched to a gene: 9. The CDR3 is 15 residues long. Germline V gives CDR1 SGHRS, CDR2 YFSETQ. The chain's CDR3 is CASSLRGGGEETQYF. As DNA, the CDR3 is TGCGCCAGCAGCCTCCGCGGGGGAGGCGAAGAGACCCAGTACTTC.

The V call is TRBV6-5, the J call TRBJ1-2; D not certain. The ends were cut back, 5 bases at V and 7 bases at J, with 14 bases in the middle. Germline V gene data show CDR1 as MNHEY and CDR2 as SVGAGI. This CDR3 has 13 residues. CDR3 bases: TGTGCCAGCAGTGTTCATCCGGTCTTTGGCTACACCTTC. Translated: CASSVHPVFGYTF.

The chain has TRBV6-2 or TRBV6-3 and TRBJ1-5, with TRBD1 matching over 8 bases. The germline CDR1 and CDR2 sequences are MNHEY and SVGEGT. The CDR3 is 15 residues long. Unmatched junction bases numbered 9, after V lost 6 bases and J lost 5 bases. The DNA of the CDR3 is TGTGCCAGCAGCAGGACAGGGTGGGGGCATCAGCCCCAGCATTTT. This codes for CASSRTGWGHQPQHF.

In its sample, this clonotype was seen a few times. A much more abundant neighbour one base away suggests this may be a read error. DNA for the CDR3: TGCGCCAGCAGCTCACAGGGGCACACTGAAGCTTTCTTT. Its translation is CASSSQGHTEAFF. J is TRBJ1-1 and V is TRBV5-1; 7 nucleotides agree with TRBD1. Germline CDR1 reads SGHRS; CDR2 reads YFSETQ. The junction had 2 bases not matched to a gene; V was cut back by 3 bases and J by 3 bases. This CDR3 has 13 residues. Full variable domain (rest looked up from reference TRBV5-1 and TRBJ1-1): KAGVTQTPRYLIKTRGQQVTLSCSPISGHRSVSWYQQTPGQGLQFLFEYFSETQRNKGNFPGRFSGRQFSNSRSEMNVSTLELGDSALYLCASSSQGHTEAFFGQGTRLTVV.

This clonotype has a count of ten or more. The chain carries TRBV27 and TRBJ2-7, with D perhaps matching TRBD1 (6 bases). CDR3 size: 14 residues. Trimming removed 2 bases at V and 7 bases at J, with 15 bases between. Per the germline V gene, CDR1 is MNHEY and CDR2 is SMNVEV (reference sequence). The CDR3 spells CASSLIRGAHEQYF. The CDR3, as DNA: TGTGCCAGCAGTTTAATCAGGGGAGCTCATGAGCAGTACTTC.

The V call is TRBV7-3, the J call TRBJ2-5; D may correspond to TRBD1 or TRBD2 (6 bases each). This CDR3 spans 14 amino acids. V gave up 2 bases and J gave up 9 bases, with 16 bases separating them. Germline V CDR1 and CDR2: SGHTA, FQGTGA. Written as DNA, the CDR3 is TGTGCCAGCAGCTTAGGAGGGGGGACGGCGGCCCAGTACTTC. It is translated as CASSLGGGTAAQYF.

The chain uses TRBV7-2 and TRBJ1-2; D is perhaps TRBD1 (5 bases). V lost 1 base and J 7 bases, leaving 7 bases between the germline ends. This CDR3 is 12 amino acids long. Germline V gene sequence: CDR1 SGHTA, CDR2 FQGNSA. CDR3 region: CASSLDGGGYTF. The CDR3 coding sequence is TGTGCCAGCAGCTTAGATGGGGGTGGCTACACCTTC. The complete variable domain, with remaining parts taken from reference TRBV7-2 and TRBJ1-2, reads GAGVSQSPSNKVTEKGKDVELRCDPISGHTALYWYRQSLGQGLEFLIYFQGNSAPDKSGLPSDRFSAERTGGSVSTLTIQRTQQEDSAVYLCASSLDGGGYTFGSGTRLTVV.

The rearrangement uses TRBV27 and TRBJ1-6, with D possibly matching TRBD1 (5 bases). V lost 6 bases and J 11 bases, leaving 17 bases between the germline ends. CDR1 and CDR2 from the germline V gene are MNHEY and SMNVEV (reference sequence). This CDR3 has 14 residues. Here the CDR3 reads CASSTGTYSPPLHF. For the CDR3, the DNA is TGTGCCAGCAGCACCGGGACGTATAGTCCACCCCTCCACTTT.

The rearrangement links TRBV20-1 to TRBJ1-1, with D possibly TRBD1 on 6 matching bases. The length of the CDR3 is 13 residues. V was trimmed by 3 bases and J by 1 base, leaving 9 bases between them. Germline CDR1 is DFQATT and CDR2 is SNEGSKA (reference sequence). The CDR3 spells CSARKGGNTEAFF. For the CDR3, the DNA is TGCAGTGCTAGGAAGGGGGGGAACACTGAAGCTTTCTTT.

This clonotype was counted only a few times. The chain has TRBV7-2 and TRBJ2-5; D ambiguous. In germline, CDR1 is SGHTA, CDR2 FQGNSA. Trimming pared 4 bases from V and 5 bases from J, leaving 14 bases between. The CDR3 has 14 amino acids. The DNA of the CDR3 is TGTGCCAGCAGCTCCACCCTGGTTCGGGAGACCCAGTACTTC. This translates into CASSSTLVRETQYF.

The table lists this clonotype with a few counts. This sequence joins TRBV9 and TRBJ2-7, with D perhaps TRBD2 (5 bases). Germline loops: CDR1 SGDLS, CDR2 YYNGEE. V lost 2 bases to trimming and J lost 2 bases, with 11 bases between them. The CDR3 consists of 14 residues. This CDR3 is CASSVDSLTYEQYF. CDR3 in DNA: TGTGCCAGCAGCGTGGACTCGCTTACCTACGAGCAGTACTTC.

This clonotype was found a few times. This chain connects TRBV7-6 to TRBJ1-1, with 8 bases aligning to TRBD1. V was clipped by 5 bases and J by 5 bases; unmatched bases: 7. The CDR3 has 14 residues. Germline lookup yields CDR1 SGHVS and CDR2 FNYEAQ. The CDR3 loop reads CASSAPTGGTEAFF. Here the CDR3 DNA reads TGTGCCAGCAGCGCACCTACAGGGGGAACTGAAGCTTTCTTT.

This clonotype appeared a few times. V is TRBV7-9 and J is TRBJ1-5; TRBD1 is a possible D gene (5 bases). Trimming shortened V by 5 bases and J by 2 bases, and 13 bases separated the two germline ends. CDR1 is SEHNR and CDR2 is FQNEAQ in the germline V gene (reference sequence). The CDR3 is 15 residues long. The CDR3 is CASSPDLGGNQPQHF. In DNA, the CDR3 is TGTGCCAGCAGCCCGGACCTAGGGGGCAATCAGCCCCAGCATTTT.

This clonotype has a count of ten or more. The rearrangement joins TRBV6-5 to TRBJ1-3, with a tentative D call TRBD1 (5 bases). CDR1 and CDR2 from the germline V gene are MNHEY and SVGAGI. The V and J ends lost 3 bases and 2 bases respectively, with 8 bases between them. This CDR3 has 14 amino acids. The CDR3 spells CASSYSTAGNTIYF. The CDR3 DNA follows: TGTGCCAGCAGTTATTCGACAGCTGGAAACACCATATATTTT.

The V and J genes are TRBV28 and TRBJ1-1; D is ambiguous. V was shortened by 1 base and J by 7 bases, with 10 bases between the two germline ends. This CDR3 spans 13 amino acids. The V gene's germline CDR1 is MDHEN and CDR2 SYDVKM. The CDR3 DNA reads TGTGCCAGCAGTTTATCCAGACCGTATGAAGCTTTCTTT. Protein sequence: CASSLSRPYEAFF. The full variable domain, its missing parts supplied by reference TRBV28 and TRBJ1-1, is DVKVTQSSRYLVKRTGEKVFLECVQDMDHENMFWYRQDPGLGLRLIYFSYDVKMKEKGDIPEGYSVSREKKERFSLILESASTNQTSMYLCASSLSRPYEAFFGQGTRLTVV.

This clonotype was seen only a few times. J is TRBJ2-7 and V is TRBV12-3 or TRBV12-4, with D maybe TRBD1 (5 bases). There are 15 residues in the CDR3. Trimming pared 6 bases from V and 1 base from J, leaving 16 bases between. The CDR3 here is CASSVDRFPSYEQYF. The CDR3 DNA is TGTGCCAGCAGCGTTGACAGATTTCCATCCTACGAGCAGTACTTC.

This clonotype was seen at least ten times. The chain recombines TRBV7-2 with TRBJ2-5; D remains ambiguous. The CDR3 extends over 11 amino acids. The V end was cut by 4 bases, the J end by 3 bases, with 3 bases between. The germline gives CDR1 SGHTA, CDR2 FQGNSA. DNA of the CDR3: TGTGCCAGCAGCTCCGAAGAGACCCAGTACTTC. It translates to CASSSEETQYF.

CDR3 region: CASSSNPRGLTETQYF. In nucleotides, the CDR3 is TGTGCCAGCAGCTCAAACCCCAGGGGCCTAACAGAGACCCAGTACTTC. The chain combines TRBV7-2 with TRBJ2-5; TRBD1 is a possible D gene (6 bases). CDR3 length: 16 residues. Per germline, CDR1 SGHTA and CDR2 FQGNSA. The V end was cut by 4 bases, the J end by 4 bases, with 19 bases between.

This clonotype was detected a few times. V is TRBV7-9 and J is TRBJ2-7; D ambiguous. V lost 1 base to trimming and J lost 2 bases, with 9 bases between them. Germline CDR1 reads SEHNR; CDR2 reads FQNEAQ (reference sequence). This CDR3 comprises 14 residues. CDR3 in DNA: TGTGCCAGCAGCTTAGGAGCGATCGCCTACGAGCAGTACGTC. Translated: CASSLGAIAYEQYV.

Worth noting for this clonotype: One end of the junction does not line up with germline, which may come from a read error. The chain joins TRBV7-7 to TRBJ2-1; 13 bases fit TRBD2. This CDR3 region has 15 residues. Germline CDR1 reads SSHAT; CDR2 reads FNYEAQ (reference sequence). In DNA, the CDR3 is TGTGCTAGCAGCATAGGACTAGCGGGGGACAATGAGCAGTTCTTC. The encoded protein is CASSIGLAGDNEQFF.

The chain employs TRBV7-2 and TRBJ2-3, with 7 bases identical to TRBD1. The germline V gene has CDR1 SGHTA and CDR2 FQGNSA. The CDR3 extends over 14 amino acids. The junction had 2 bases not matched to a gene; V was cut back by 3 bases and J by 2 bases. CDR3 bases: TGTGCCAGCAGCTTCACAGGGGTCACAGATACGCAGTATTTT. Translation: CASSFTGVTDTQYF.

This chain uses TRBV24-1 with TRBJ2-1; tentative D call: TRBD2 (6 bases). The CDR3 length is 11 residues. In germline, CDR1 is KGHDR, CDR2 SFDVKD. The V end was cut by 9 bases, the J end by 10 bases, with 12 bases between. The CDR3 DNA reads TGTGCCACCGGTGGACTAACAGAGCAGTTCTTC. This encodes CATGGLTEQFF.

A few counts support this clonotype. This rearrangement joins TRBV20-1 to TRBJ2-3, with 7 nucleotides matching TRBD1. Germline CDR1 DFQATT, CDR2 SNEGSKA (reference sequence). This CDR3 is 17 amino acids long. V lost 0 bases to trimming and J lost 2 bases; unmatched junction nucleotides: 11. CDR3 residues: CSARDRDSWWDTDTQYF. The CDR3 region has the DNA TGCAGTGCTAGAGATCGGGACAGTTGGTGGGACACAGATACGCAGTATTTT.

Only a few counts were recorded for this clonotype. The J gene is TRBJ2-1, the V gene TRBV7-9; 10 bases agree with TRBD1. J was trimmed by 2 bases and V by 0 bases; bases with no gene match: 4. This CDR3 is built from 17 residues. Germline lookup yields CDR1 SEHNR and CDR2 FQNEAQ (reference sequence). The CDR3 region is CASSLAIGTGAYNEQFF. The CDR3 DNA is TGTGCCAGCAGCTTAGCCATCGGGACAGGGGCCTACAATGAGCAGTTCTTC. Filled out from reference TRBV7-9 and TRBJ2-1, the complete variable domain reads DTGVSQNPRHKITKRGQNVTFRCDPISEHNRLYWYRQTLGQGPEFLTYFQNEAQLEKSRLLSDRFSAERPKGSFSTLEIQRTEQGDSAMYLCASSLAIGTGAYNEQFFGPGTRLTVL.

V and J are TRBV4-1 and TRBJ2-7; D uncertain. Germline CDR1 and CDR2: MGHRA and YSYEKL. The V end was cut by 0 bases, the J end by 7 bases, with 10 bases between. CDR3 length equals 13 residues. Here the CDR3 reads CASSQDRYFEQYV. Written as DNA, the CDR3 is TGCGCCAGCAGCCAAGATAGGTACTTTGAGCAGTACGTC.

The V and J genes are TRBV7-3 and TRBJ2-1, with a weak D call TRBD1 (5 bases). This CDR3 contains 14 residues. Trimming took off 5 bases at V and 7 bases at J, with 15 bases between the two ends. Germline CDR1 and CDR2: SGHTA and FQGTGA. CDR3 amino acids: CASSPLAQGNEQFF. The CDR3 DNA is TGTGCCAGCAGCCCCCTCGCGCAGGGAAATGAGCAGTTCTTC. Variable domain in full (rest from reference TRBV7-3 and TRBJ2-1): GAGVSQTPSNKVTEKGKYVELRCDPISGHTALYWYRQSLGQGPEFLIYFQGTGAADDSGLPNDRFFAVRPEGSVSTLKIQRTERGDSAVYLCASSPLAQGNEQFFGPGTRLTVL.

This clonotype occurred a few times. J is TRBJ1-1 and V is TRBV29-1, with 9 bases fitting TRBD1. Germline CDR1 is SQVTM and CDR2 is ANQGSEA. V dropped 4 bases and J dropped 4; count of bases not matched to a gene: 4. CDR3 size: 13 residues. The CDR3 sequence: CSVVGQGITEAFF. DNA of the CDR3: TGCAGCGTTGTGGGACAGGGTATCACTGAAGCTTTCTTT.

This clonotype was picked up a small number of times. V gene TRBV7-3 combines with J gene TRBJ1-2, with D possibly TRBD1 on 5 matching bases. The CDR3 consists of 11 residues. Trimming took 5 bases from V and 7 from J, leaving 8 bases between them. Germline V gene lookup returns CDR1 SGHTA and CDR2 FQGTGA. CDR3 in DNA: TGTGCCAGCAGCGCAGGGTCTGGCTACACCTTC. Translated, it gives CASSAGSGYTF.